This T cell receptor (beta chain) was recorded in a study of T cell responses to AZD1222 COVID-19 vaccine. Study-wide results and limits: Variant regions that are unmutated are reportedly the target of nearly half of spike-specific TCRs. Repertoire sampling was restricted to post-peak T cell response timepoints. Only five or six individuals given AZD1222 were seropositive at baseline.

At least ten counts were recorded for this clone. Its antigen is still unknown. Sequencing used immunoSEQ multiplex PCR; TCRdb keeps in-frame clones, though not all of them. This sample yields some 180,000 clones, of which 90% to 95% are seen a single time; around 1.6% belongs to the top ten. Some second doses came at about 4 weeks and others at about 12 weeks; these were pooled. Trimming cost V 4 bases and J 7 bases, with 17 bases left between them. The germline V gene encodes CDR1 LNHDA and CDR2 SQIVND (reference sequence). The CDR3 has 16 amino acids. The sequence was collected from an adult who received the AZD1222 COVID-19 vaccine. The V and J genes are TRBV19 and TRBJ1-6; D is uncertain. The sequencing here drew on peripheral blood, taken 28 days after the second AZD1222 dose. The chain's CDR3 is CASSSNGGYGNSPLHF. The CDR3, as DNA: TGTGCCAGTAGTAGCAACGGCGGGTATGGGAATTCACCCCTCCACTTT.